This T cell receptor beta chain was sequenced during a study of CD8+ T cells in alopecia areata. Study-level results: TCR sharing across patients was less clear than in mice, possibly HLA-related.

Following RNA extraction, reverse transcription yielded cDNA that acted as the sequencing template. Profiled with immunoSEQ multiplex PCR; TCRdb holds only in-frame clones, not every one. Of approximately 180,000 clones in the sample, around 58% were seen once. Described treatment: oral pan-JAK inhibitor, 5-10 mg twice daily. The CDR3 consists of 15 residues. The V end lost 4 bases, the J end lost 5 bases, and 18 bases lay between the germline ends. Germline-derived CDR1 and CDR2 are MNHNY and SVGAGI (reference sequence). To note about this clone: Its antigen is still unknown.

Here the sequenced sample was CD4+ T cells sorted from blood, taken between weeks 55 and 65, from a patient treated with tofacitinib. V is TRBV6-6 and J is TRBJ2-7; D gene uncertain. The origin of this receptor is a human donor with alopecia areata. CDR3 amino acids: CASSSSVGGYHEQYF. CDR3 sequence (DNA): TGTGCCAGCAGTTCTAGTGTCGGTGGCTACCACGAGCAGTACTTC.